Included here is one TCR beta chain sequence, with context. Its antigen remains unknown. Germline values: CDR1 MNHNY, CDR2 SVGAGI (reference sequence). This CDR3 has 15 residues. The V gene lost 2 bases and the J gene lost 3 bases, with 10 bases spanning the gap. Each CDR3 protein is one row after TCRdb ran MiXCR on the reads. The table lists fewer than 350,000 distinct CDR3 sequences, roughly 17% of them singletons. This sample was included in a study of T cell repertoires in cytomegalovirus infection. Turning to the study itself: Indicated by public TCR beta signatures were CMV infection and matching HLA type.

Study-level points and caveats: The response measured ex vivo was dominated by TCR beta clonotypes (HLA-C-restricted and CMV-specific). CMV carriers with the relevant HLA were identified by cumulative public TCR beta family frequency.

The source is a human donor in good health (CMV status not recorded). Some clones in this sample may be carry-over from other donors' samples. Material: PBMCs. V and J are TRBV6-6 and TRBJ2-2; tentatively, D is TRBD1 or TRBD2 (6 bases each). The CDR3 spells CASSYPGADTGELFF. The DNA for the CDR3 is TGTGCCAGCAGTTACCCGGGGGCGGACACCGGGGAGCTGTTTTTT.